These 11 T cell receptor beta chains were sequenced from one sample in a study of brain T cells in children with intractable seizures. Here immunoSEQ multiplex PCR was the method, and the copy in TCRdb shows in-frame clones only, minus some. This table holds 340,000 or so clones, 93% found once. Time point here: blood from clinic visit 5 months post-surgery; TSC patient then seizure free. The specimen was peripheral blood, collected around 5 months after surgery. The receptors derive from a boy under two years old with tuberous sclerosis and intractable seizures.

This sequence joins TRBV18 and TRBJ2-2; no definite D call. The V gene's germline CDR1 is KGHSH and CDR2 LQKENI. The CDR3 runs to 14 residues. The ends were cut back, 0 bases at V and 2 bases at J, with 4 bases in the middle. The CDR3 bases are TGTGCCAGCTCACCACCCTCCAACACCGGGGAGCTGTTTTTT. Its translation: CASSPPSNTGELFF.

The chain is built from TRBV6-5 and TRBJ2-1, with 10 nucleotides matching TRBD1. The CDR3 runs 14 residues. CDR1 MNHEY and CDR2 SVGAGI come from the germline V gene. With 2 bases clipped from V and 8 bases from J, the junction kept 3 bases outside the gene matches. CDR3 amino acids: CASSYRDRGHEQFF. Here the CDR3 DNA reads TGTGCCAGCAGTTACCGGGACAGGGGTCATGAGCAGTTCTTC.

The CDR3 region is CASSYSERGHTEAFF. CDR3 sequence (DNA): TGTGCCAGCAGTTACTCGGAAAGGGGGCACACTGAAGCTTTCTTT. This chain connects TRBV6-5 to TRBJ1-1; TRBD1 matches at 7 bases. Trimming took 0 bases from V and 3 from J; bases not matched to a gene: 4. Germline CDR1 is MNHEY and CDR2 is SVGAGI. The length of the CDR3 is 15 residues.

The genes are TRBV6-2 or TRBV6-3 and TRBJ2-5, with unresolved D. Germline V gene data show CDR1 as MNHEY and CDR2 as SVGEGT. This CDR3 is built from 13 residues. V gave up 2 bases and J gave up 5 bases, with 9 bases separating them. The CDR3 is CASSYRLGETQYF. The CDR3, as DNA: TGTGCCAGCAGTTACCGACTCGGTGAGACCCAGTACTTC.

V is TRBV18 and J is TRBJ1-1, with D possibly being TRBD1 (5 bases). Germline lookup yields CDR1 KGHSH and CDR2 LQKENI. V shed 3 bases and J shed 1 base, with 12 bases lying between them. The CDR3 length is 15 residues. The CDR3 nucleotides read TGTGCCAGCTCACCTTCAGACAGCCCGAACACTGAAGCTTTCTTT. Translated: CASSPSDSPNTEAFF.

CDR3 coding DNA: TGTGCCAGCAGCCTAGCGGGGCCCACGTACAATGAGCAGTTCTTC. Translated: CASSLAGPTYNEQFF. This sequence joins TRBV4-2 and TRBJ2-1, with 8 nucleotides matching TRBD2. The V segment lost 4 bases and the J segment 4 bases; nucleotides outside the gene matches: 6. CDR3 length: 15 amino acids. Germline CDR1 is LGHNA and CDR2 is YNFKEQ.

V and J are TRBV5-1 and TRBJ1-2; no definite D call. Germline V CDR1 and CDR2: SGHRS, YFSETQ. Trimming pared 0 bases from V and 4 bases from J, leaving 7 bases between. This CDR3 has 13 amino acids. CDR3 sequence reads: CASSLGGSYGYTF. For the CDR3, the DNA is TGCGCCAGCAGCTTGGGAGGGAGCTATGGCTACACCTTC.

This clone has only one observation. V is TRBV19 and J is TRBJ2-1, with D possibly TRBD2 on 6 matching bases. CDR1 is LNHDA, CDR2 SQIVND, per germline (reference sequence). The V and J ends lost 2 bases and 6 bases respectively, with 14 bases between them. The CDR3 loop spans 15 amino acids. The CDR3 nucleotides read TGTGCCAGTAGTATACTGGGCGGGGATGCCAATGAGCAGTTCTTC. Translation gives CASSILGGDANEQFF.

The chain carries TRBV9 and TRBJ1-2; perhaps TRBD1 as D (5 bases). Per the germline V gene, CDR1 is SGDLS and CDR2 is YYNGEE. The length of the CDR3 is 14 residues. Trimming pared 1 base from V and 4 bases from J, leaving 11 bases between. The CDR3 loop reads CASSVNGGTYGYTF. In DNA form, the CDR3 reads TGTGCCAGCAGCGTAAATGGGGGAACCTATGGCTACACCTTC.

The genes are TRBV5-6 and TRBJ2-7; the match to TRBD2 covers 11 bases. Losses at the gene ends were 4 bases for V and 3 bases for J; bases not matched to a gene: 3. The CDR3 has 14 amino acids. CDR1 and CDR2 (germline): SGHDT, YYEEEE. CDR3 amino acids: CASSLGLAVYEQYF. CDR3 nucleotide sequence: TGTGCCAGCAGCCTGGGACTAGCGGTCTACGAGCAGTACTTC.

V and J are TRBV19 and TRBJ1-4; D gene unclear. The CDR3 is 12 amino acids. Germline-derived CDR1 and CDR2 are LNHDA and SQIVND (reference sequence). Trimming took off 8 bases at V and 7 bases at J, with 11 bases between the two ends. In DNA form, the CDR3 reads TGTGCCAGTCGGTTGGCGAGTGAAAAACTGTTTTTT. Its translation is CASRLASEKLFF.